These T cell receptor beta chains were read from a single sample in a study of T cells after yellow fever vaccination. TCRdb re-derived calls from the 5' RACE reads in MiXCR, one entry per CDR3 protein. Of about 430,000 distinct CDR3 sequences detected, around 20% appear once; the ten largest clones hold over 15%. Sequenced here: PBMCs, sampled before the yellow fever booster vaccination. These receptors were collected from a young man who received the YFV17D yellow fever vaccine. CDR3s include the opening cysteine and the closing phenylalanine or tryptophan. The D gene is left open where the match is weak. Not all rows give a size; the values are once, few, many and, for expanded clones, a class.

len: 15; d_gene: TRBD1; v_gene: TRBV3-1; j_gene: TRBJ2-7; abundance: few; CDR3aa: CASSQDWTGGHEQYF; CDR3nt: TGTGCCAGCAGCCAAGATTGGACAGGGGGCCACGAGCAGTACTTC
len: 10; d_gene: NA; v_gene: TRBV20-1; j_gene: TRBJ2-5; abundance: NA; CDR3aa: CSAKGETQYF; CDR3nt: TGCAGTGCTAAAGGAGAGACCCAGTACTTC
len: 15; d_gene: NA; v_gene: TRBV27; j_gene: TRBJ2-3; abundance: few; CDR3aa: CASSALGPATDTQYF; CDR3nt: TGTGCCAGCAGTGCCCTCGGGCCAGCCACAGATACGCAGTATTTT
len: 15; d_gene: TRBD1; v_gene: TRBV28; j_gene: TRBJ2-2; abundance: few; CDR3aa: CASSSTGGRIGELFF; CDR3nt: TGTGCCAGCAGTTCAACAGGGGGCAGAATCGGGGAGCTGTTTTTT
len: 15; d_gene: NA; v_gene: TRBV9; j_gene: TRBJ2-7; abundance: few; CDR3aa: CASSVGGTTSSEQYF; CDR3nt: TGTGCCAGCAGCGTAGGGGGGACCACTTCCTCGGAGCAGTACTTC
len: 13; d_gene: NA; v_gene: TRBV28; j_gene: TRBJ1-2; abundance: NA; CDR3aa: CASSLGWQDGYTF; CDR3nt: TGTGCCAGCAGTTTAGGGTGGCAGGATGGCTACACCTTC
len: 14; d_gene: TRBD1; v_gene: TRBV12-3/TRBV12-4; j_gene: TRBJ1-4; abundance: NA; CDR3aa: CASRRDRLSEKLFF; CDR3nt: TGTGCCAGCAGACGGGACAGGTTGAGTGAAAAACTGTTTTTT
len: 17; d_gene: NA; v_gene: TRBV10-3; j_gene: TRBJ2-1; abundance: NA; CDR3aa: CAISESAGLSSYNEQFF; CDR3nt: TGTGCCATCAGTGAGTCTGCGGGCCTCAGCTCCTACAATGAGCAGTTCTTC
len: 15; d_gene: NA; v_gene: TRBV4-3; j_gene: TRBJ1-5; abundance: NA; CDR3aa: CASSLHRNSNQPQHF; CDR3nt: TGCGCCAGCAGCCTCCATAGGAATAGCAATCAGCCCCAGCATTTT
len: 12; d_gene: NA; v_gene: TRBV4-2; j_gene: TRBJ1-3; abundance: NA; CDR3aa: CASSHGSDTIYF; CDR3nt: TGTGCCAGCAGCCACGGGTCGGACACCATATATTTT
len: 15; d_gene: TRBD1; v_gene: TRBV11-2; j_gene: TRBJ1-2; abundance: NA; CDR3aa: CASSRRTGAGDGYTF; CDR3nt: TGTGCCAGCAGCCGACGCACAGGGGCGGGTGATGGCTACACCTTC
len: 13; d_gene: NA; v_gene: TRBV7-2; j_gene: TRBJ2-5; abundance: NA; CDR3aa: CASTEPPHQTQYF; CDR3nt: TGTGCCAGCACCGAACCCCCCCATCAGACCCAGTACTTC
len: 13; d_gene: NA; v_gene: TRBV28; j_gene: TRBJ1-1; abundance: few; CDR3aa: CASTLQGTTEAFF; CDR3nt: TGTGCCAGCACCCTTCAGGGAACCACTGAAGCTTTCTTT
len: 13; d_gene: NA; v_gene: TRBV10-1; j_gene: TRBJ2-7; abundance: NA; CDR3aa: CASSPTANYEQYF; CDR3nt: TGCGCCAGCAGTCCGACGGCTAACTACGAGCAGTACTTC
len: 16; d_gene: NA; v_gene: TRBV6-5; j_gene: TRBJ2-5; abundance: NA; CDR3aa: CASSYSGGGGWATQYF; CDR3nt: TGTGCCAGCAGTTACTCGGGTGGAGGGGGGTGGGCGACCCAGTACTTC
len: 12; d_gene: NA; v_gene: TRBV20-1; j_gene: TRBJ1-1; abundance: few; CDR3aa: CSAIWGNTEAFF; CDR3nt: TGCAGTGCTATTTGGGGGAACACTGAAGCTTTCTTT
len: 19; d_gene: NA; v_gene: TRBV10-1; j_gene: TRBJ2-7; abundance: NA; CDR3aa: CASPKTEGHGCCQTYEQYF; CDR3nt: TGCGCCAGCCCAAAGACCGAGGGACACGGATGTTGTCAAACCTACGAGCAGTACTTC
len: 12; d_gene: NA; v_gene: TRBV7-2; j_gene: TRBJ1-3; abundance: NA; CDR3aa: CATGASGNTIYF; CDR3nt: TGTGCCACAGGGGCGTCTGGAAACACCATATATTTT
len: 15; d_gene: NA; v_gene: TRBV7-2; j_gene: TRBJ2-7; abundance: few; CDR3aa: CASSLDPGPYYEQYF; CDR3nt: TGTGCCAGCAGCTTAGACCCGGGCCCATACTACGAGCAGTACTTC
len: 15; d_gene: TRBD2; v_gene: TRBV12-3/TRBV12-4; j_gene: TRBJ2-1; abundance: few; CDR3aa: CASRRLAGSYNEQFF; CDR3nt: TGTGCCAGCAGGAGACTAGCGGGTTCCTACAATGAGCAGTTCTTC
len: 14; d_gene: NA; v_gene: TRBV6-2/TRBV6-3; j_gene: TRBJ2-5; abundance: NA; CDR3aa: CASSYSRDGRTQYF; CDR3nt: TGTGCCAGCAGTTACTCCCGGGACGGTAGGACCCAGTACTTC
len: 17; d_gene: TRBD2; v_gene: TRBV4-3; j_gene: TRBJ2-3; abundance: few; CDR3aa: CASSQASLAGDTDTQYF; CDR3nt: TGCGCCAGCAGCCAAGCATCACTAGCGGGGGATACAGATACGCAGTATTTT
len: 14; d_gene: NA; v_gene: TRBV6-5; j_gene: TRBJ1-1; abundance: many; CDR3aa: CASSPGGRNTEAFF; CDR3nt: TGTGCCAGCAGTCCTGGGGGGAGGAACACTGAAGCTTTCTTT
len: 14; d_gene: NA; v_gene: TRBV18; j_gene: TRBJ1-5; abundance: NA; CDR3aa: CASSRMGGDQPQHF; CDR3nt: TGTGCCAGCTCCCGGATGGGGGGAGATCAGCCCCAGCATTTT
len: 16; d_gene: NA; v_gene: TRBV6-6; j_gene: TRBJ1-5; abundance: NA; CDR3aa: CASSYSGRDHVQPQHF; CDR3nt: TGTGCCAGCAGTTACTCGGGCAGGGATCATGTTCAGCCCCAGCATTTT
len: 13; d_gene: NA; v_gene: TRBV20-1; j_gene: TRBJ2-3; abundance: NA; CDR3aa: CSARLSGTDTQYF; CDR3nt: TGCAGTGCTAGGTTATCAGGCACAGATACGCAGTATTTT
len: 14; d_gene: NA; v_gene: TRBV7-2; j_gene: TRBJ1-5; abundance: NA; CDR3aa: CASSIQGSNQPQHF; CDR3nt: TGTGCCAGCAGCATACAGGGTAGCAATCAGCCCCAGCATTTT
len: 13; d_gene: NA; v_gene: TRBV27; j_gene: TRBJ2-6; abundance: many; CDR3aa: CASSPLGANVLTF; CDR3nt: TGTGCCAGCTCCCCGCTCGGGGCCAACGTCCTGACTTTC
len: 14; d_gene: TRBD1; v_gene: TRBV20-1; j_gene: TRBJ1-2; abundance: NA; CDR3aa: CSASPGQTNYGYTF; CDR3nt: TGCAGTGCGTCTCCGGGACAGACGAACTATGGCTACACCTTC
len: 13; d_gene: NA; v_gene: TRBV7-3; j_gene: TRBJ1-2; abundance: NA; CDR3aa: CASSLNSREGYTF; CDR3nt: TGTGCCAGCAGCTTAAACTCGAGGGAGGGCTACACCTTC
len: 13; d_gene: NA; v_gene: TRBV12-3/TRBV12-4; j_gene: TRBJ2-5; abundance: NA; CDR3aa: CASSSRPQETQYF; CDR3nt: TGTGCCAGCAGTTCAAGACCTCAAGAGACCCAGTACTTC
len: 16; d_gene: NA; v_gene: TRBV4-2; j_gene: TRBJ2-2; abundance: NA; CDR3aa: CASSQEGGRNTGELFF; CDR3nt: TGTGCCAGCAGCCAAGAGGGGGGTCGGAACACCGGGGAGCTGTTTTTT
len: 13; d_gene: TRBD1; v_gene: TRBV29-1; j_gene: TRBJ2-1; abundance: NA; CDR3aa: CSLGQARYNEQFF; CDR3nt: TGCAGCTTAGGACAGGCCCGCTACAATGAGCAGTTCTTC
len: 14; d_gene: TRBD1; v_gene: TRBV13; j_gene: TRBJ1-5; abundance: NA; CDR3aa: CASSHRGSGQPQHF; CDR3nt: TGTGCCAGCAGTCACAGGGGTTCAGGTCAGCCCCAGCATTTT
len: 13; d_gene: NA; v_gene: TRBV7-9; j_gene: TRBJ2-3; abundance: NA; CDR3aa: CASSPGTTHTQYF; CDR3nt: TGTGCCAGCAGCCCGGGGACAACCCATACGCAGTATTTT
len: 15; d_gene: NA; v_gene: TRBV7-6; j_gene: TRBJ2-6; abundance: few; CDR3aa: CASSPRYSGANVLTF; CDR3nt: TGTGCCAGCAGCCCGAGATACTCTGGGGCCAACGTCCTGACTTTC
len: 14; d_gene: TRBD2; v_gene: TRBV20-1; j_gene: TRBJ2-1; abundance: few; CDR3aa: CSAVSGLEINEQFF; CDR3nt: TGCAGTGCTGTCTCGGGACTAGAGATAAATGAGCAGTTCTTC
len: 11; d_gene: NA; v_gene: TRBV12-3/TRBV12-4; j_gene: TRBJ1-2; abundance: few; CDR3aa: CASVGTRGYTF; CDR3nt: TGTGCCTCTGTCGGGACCAGGGGCTACACCTTC
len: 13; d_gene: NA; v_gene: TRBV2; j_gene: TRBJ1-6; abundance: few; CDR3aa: CASSAGMGSPLHF; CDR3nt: TGTGCCAGCAGTGCTGGGATGGGGTCACCCCTCCACTTT
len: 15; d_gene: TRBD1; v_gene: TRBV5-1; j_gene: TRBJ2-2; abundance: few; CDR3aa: CATRSGTGNTGELFF; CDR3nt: TGCGCCACTCGATCCGGGACAGGGAACACCGGGGAGCTGTTTTTT
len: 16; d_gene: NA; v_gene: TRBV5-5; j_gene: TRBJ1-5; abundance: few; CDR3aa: CASSLVAGLGNQPQHF; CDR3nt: TGTGCCAGCAGCTTGGTGGCGGGCTTAGGCAATCAGCCCCAGCATTTT
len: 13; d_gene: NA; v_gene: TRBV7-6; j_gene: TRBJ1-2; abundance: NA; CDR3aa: CASSLVLNYGYTF; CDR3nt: TGTGCCAGCAGCTTAGTACTAAACTATGGCTACACCTTC
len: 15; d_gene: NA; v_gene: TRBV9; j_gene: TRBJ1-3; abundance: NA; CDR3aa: CASSVLGGSGNTIYF; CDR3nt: TGTGCCAGCAGCGTATTAGGGGGCTCTGGAAACACCATATATTTT
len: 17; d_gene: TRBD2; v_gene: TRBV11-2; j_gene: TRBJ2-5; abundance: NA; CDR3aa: CASSLDGRAGYGETQYF; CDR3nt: TGTGCCAGCAGCTTAGATGGTCGAGCGGGGTATGGGGAGACCCAGTACTTC
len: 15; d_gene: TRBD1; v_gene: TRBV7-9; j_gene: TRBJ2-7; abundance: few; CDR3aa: CASSPIGQGSLEQYF; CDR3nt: TGTGCCAGCAGCCCAATCGGACAGGGTTCCCTGGAGCAGTACTTC
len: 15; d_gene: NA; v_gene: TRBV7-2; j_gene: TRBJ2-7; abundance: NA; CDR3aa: CASSLVAAGPYEQYF; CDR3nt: TGTGCCAGCAGCTTAGTGGCGGCGGGTCCCTACGAGCAGTACTTC
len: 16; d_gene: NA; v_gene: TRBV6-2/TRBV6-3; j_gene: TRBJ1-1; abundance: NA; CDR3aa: CASSWGTTGPNTEAFF; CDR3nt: TGTGCCAGCAGCTGGGGAACCACAGGGCCGAACACTGAAGCTTTCTTT
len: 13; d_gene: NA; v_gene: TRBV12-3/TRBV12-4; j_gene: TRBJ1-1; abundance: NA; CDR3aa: CASSSTGSTEAFF; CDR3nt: TGTGCCAGCAGTTCTACAGGGAGTACTGAAGCTTTCTTT
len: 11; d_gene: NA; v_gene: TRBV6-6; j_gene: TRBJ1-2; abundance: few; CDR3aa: CASTGTYSYTF; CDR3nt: TGTGCCAGCACAGGGACTTACTCCTACACCTTC
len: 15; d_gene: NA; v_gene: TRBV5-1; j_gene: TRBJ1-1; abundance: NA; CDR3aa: CASSSNSGVNTEAFF; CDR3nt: TGCGCCAGCAGTTCAAACTCAGGGGTGAACACTGAAGCTTTCTTT
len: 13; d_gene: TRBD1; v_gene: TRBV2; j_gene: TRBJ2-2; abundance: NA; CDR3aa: CATRDREGGELFF; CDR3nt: TGTGCCACCCGGGACAGGGAGGGCGGGGAGCTGTTTTTT
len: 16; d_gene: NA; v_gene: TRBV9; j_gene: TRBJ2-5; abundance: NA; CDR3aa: CASSVEPGLHQETQYF; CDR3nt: TGTGCCAGCAGCGTAGAACCAGGCCTCCACCAAGAGACCCAGTACTTC
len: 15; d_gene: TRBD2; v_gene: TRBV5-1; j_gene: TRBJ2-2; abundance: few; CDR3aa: CASSENSGGSGELFF; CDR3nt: TGCGCCAGCAGTGAGAATAGCGGGGGATCCGGGGAGCTGTTTTTT
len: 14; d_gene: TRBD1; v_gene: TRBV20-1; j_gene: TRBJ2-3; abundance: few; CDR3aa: CSAKGGSSTDTQYF; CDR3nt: TGCAGTGCTAAAGGGGGCTCTAGCACAGATACGCAGTATTTT